These 24 T cell receptor beta chains were all obtained from the same sample, sequenced in a study of T cells in women clearing cervical HPV infection. Here immunoSEQ multiplex PCR was the method, and the copy in TCRdb shows in-frame clones only, minus some. The sample has over 30,000 clones, and its top ten clones hold about 3.7%. Sequencing was done on a sample of blood buffy coat. The receptors shown here come from a woman between 18 and 70 years old with a cervical HPV16 infection that either progressed to CIN3+ or cleared (not recorded which).

Of note for this clone: The read ends 3 residues shy of where the CDR3 ends; the end is completed using the germline J gene. J is TRBJ1-2 and V is TRBV20-1, with a tentative D call TRBD1 (6 bases). This CDR3 contains 14 residues. CDR1 is DFQATT and CDR2 is SNEGSKA in the germline V gene (reference sequence). V gave up 0 bases and J gave up 1 base, with 9 bases separating them. The CDR3 is CSARDLQGNYGYTF. CDR3 DNA (partial): TGCAGTGCTAGAGATTTACAGGGTAACTATGGC.

The CDR3 here is CASSSRGLLTGELFF. The sequenced part of the CDR3 DNA is TGTGCCAGCAGCTCACGCGGGCTTCTCACCGGGGAG. V is TRBV11-2 and J is TRBJ2-2, with a tentative D call TRBD2 (5 bases). With the read ending 3 residues before the CDR3 end, the germline J gene is used to fill in that end. CDR1 is SGHAT and CDR2 is FQNNGV in the germline V gene. V was clipped by 4 bases and J by 4 bases, with 13 bases between them. This CDR3 is 15 amino acids long.

CDR3 sequence: CASSHEYSPTEQYF. CDR3 DNA, as far as it was read: TGCGCCAGCAGTCACGAATACAGCCCCACCGAG. The rearrangement uses TRBV23-1 and TRBJ2-7; D not certain. The DNA ends 3 residues before the CDR3 does, and the rest of the CDR3 is filled in from the germline J gene. TRBV23-1 is given ORF status, its function remaining uncertain. The CDR3 spans 14 residues. V lost 3 bases, J lost 6 bases, and 15 bases lay in between.

Details on this clone: The read terminates 3 residues ahead of where the CDR3 ends, so the germline J gene completes it. The V gene is TRBV13, the J gene TRBJ2-4; D remains unclear. The CDR3 length is 16 residues. Germline lookup yields CDR1 PRHDT and CDR2 FYEKMQ (reference sequence). Deletions cut 0 bases from V and 3 bases from J, with 12 bases between. The CDR3 spells CASSLGGMVGKNIQYF. The CDR3 DNA, read in part, is TGTGCCAGCAGCTTAGGCGGTATGGTCGGCAAAAACATT.

About this clone: The read terminates 3 residues ahead of where the CDR3 ends, so the germline J gene completes it. Other DNA sequences within the sample encode an identical CDR3. This sequence joins TRBV28 and TRBJ2-5; the match to TRBD1 covers 7 bases. J was trimmed by 5 bases and V by 5 bases; bases with no gene match: 8. The V gene's germline CDR1 is MDHEN and CDR2 SYDVKM. The CDR3 has 14 residues. The covered CDR3 bases are TGTGCCAGCAGTGCCCCGACAGGGATTGAGACC. Protein sequence: CASSAPTGIET. The CDR3, in full, reads CASSAPTGIETQYF.

Worth noting for this clone: The CDR3 goes on 3 residues after the read ends, and that part is filled in from the germline J gene. The chain carries TRBV7-2 and TRBJ2-4; tentatively, D is TRBD1 (6 bases). Trimming cost V 5 bases and J 6 bases, with 17 bases left between them. The germline V gene has CDR1 SGHTA and CDR2 FQGNSA. This CDR3 has 15 residues. CDR3 DNA (partial): TGTGCCAGCAGCGCCCAATTATTCAGGGGAAACATT. Residues: CASSAQLFRGNI. The entire CDR3 protein reads CASSAQLFRGNIQYF.

As for this clone: The CDR3 is cut off 3 residues early in the read; its end comes from the germline J gene. The chain uses TRBV11-1 and TRBJ2-3; 7 bases fit TRBD1. From germline, CDR1 is SGHAT and CDR2 FQDESV (reference sequence). The CDR3 is made up of 15 amino acids. V lost 1 base to trimming and J lost 2 bases; unmatched junction nucleotides: 3. Here the CDR3 reads CASSLGDSDTDTQYF. The sequenced part of the CDR3 DNA is TGTGCCAGCAGCTTAGGGGACAGCGACACAGATACG.

CDR3 bases read: TGTGCCAGCAGCTTAGTGGGGGGGCGGGGCCAGCCC. Its translation is CASSLVGGRGQP. The whole CDR3 is CASSLVGGRGQPQHF. This rearrangement joins TRBV7-2 to TRBJ1-5, with D possibly matching TRBD1 (6 bases). The CDR3 is cut off 3 residues early in the read; its end comes from the germline J gene. The CDR3 has 15 amino acids. CDR1 and CDR2 from the germline V gene are SGHTA and FQGNSA. Trimming shortened V by 1 base and J by 7 bases, and 14 bases separated the two germline ends.

About this clone itself: Coverage ceases 3 residues before the CDR3 finishes, and the germline J gene fills in the end. This rearrangement joins TRBV20-1 to TRBJ2-3; 7 positions match TRBD1. The CDR3 covers 12 residues. After removal of 5 bases from V and 3 bases from J, the junction contained 2 bases not matched to a gene. Germline loops: CDR1 DFQATT, CDR2 SNEGSKA (reference sequence). The DNA read from the CDR3 is TGCAGTGCTCAGACAGGGACAGATACG. This sequence encodes CSAQTGTDT. The CDR3 in full is CSAQTGTDTQYF.

To note about this clone: The read is 3 residues too short to cover the CDR3 end, so that end is filled in from the germline J gene. V usage is TRBV2 and J usage is TRBJ1-2; D perhaps matches TRBD1 (6 bases). The CDR3 is made up of 14 amino acids. Germline-derived CDR1 and CDR2 are SNHLY and FYNNEI. Trimming took off 4 bases at V and 4 bases at J, with 13 bases between the two ends. The CDR3 reads CASSGGQDGYGYTF. CDR3 DNA (partial): TGTGCCAGCAGTGGGGGGCAGGATGGCTATGGC.

Concerning this clone: The CDR3 is cut off 3 residues early in the read; its end comes from the germline J gene. The sample carries other DNA sequences with the same CDR3. The V call is TRBV5-4, the J call TRBJ2-1, with TRBD2 matching 11 bases. J gave up 9 bases and V 3 bases, and 5 bases lay outside the gene matches. CDR1 is SGHNT and CDR2 is YYREEE in the germline V gene (reference sequence). The CDR3 sequence is 14 residues long. CDR3 bases read: TGTGCCAGCAGCTCATTAGCGGGGGGGCCTGAG. Protein: CASSSLAGGPE. The whole CDR3 protein is CASSSLAGGPEQFF.

Points on this clone: The CDR3 goes on 3 residues after the read ends, and that part is filled in from the germline J gene. The chain employs TRBV29-1 and TRBJ1-1; 8 bases are shared with TRBD1. Germline CDR1 SQVTM, CDR2 ANQGSEA. The CDR3 runs to 13 residues. After removal of 8 bases from V and 5 bases from J, the junction contained 10 bases not matched to a gene. The CDR3 loop is CSNRQGRWTEAFF. CDR3 bases read: TGCAGCAACCGACAGGGGCGGTGGACTGAA.

CDR3 bases read: TGTGCCAGCAGGCCCCGAGGGGGCTTAACCCAAGAGACC. This codes for CASRPRGGLTQET. In full, the CDR3 is CASRPRGGLTQETQYF. This chain connects TRBV6-2 or TRBV6-3 to TRBJ2-5; 7 nucleotides line up with TRBD1. The missing CDR3 end, 3 residues past where the read stops, is filled in from the germline J gene. This CDR3 is 16 amino acids long. Losses at the gene ends were 6 bases for V and 1 base for J; bases not matched to a gene: 11. Per the germline V gene, CDR1 is MNHEY and CDR2 is SVGEGT.

Comments on this clone: The read ends 3 residues before the CDR3 terminus; that terminus is restored from the germline J gene. V gene TRBV6-2 or TRBV6-3 combines with J gene TRBJ2-4; 10 positions match TRBD2. The CDR3 loop spans 13 amino acids. In germline, CDR1 is MNHEY, CDR2 SVGEGT. With 5 bases clipped from V and 7 bases from J, the junction kept 2 bases outside the gene matches. The sequenced part of the CDR3 DNA is TGTGCCAGCAGTAGGACTAGCGGTAACATT. The encoded protein is CASSRTSGNI. The CDR3 in full is CASSRTSGNIQYF.

The DNA read from the CDR3 is TGTGCCAGCAGCTTTCAGGGCCAAGAGACC. This codes for CASSFQGQET. The whole CDR3 region reads CASSFQGQETQYF. V gene TRBV7-2 combines with J gene TRBJ2-5; D is possibly TRBD1 (5 bases). The DNA ends 3 residues before the CDR3 does, and the rest of the CDR3 is filled in from the germline J gene. CDR3 length equals 13 residues. The germline gives CDR1 SGHTA, CDR2 FQGNSA. Trimming left V 3 bases short and J 1 base short, with 6 bases between.

Notes on this clone: The CDR3 goes on 3 residues after the read ends, and that part is filled in from the germline J gene. The chain employs TRBV28 and TRBJ1-5, with D possibly being TRBD1 (5 bases). The CDR3 has 14 residues. Germline values: CDR1 MDHEN, CDR2 SYDVKM. Trimming left V 8 bases short and J 4 bases short, with 15 bases between. This CDR3 reads CASGPGLNNQPQHF. Partial CDR3 DNA: TGTGCCAGCGGTCCGGGACTCAATAATCAGCCC.

The CDR3 DNA, read in part, is TGTGCCAGCAGTTTGGGCGGGAGTAGATCCTACAATGAG. Translating it yields CASSLGGSRSYNE. The full-length CDR3 reads as CASSLGGSRSYNEQFF. The chain links TRBV28 to TRBJ2-1, with 7 bases that match TRBD2. Read sequence stops 3 residues before the CDR3 end, and the germline J gene provides the missing end. Germline V CDR1 and CDR2: MDHEN, SYDVKM. The CDR3 runs to 16 residues. Unmatched junction bases numbered 6, after V lost 3 bases and J lost 1 base.

Notes on this clone: The CDR3 end lies 3 residues beyond the end of the read and is filled in from the germline J gene. The gene calls are TRBV30 and TRBJ1-2; TRBD1 agrees at 7 bases. Germline values: CDR1 GTSNPN, CDR2 SVGIG (reference sequence). V lost 2 bases to trimming and J lost 3 bases; unmatched junction nucleotides: 9. The CDR3 contains 15 residues. CDR3 DNA, as far as it was read: TGTGCCTGGAGTAATGGGATGGGGACAGACTATGGC. Translation gives CAWSNGMGTDYG. In full, the CDR3 is CAWSNGMGTDYGYTF.

As concerns this clone: The read falls 3 residues short of the CDR3 end, and the missing part is taken from the germline J gene. The chain is built from TRBV5-6 and TRBJ1-1; 9 nucleotides align to TRBD1. After removal of 4 bases from V and 4 bases from J, the junction contained 5 bases not matched to a gene. The CDR3 is made up of 14 amino acids. Germline assignment: CDR1 SGHDT and CDR2 YYEEEE. CDR3 protein: CASSRTGVGTEAFF. The CDR3 bases that were read are TGTGCCAGCAGCCGGACAGGGGTTGGCACTGAA.

Comment on this clone: The DNA ends 3 residues before the CDR3 does, and the rest of the CDR3 is filled in from the germline J gene. The chain joins TRBV19 to TRBJ1-4, with TRBD1 matching 7 bases. This CDR3 is built from 14 residues. V gave up 6 bases and J gave up 3 bases; unmatched junction bases: 4. CDR1 is LNHDA, CDR2 SQIVND, per germline (reference sequence). This CDR3 reads CASRTGQPNEKLFF. The part of the CDR3 DNA that was read is TGTGCCAGTAGGACGGGACAGCCTAATGAAAAA.

Note on this clone: The DNA ends 3 residues before the CDR3 does, and the rest of the CDR3 is filled in from the germline J gene. The J gene is TRBJ2-5, the V gene TRBV13; D may be TRBD1 (6 bases). Germline assignment: CDR1 PRHDT and CDR2 FYEKMQ (reference sequence). Trimming took 8 bases from V and 5 from J, leaving 9 bases between them. This CDR3 is built from 11 residues. The sequenced part of the CDR3 DNA is TGTGCCAGCTCCAGGGGTGAGACC. Translated: CASSRGET. The CDR3 as a whole reads CASSRGETQYF.

A word on this clone: The read ends 3 residues shy of where the CDR3 ends; the end is completed using the germline J gene. V gene TRBV2 combines with J gene TRBJ2-2; D perhaps matches TRBD1 (6 bases). V was pared by 4 bases and J by 6 bases, with 15 bases between. CDR1 SNHLY and CDR2 FYNNEI come from the germline V gene. This CDR3 comprises 15 residues. Incomplete CDR3 DNA: TGTGCCAGCAGTGGGGGGCAGATCGCCCCCGGGGAG. Protein product: CASSGGQIAPGE. The entire CDR3 protein is CASSGGQIAPGELFF.

Of note for this clone: The missing CDR3 end, 3 residues past where the read stops, is filled in from the germline J gene. The V and J genes are TRBV19 and TRBJ1-1; 10 bases map to TRBD1. Germline-derived CDR1 and CDR2 are LNHDA and SQIVND (reference sequence). Trimming at V came to 5 bases and at J to 5 bases, leaving 5 bases not matched to a gene. The CDR3 runs to 14 residues. CDR3 bases read: TGTGCCAGTAGTTCGGACAGGGGGATTACTGAA. Encoded protein: CASSSDRGITE. The CDR3 reads in full as CASSSDRGITEAFF.

About this clone: The read is 3 residues too short to cover the CDR3 end, so that end is filled in from the germline J gene. V gene TRBV29-1 combines with J gene TRBJ1-1; D gene uncertain. Germline V gene data show CDR1 as SQVTM and CDR2 as ANQGSEA. The CDR3 runs to 12 residues. V lost 8 bases, J lost 1 base, and 11 bases lay in between. The CDR3 DNA, read in part, is TGCAGCTCCCGCGGCCAGAACACTGAA. It is translated as CSSRGQNTE. The entire CDR3 reads CSSRGQNTEAFF.